This TCR beta chain was recorded in a study of shared clonotypes between healthy human individuals. Study-wide results and caveats: Enrolling few donors narrowed the genetic and exposure-history diversity that was represented.

In the case of this clone: Its antigen is still unknown.

The CDR3 is 15 residues long. Germline V gene data show CDR1 as ENHRY and CDR2 as SYGVKD. The junction had 3 bases not matched to a gene; V was cut back by 2 bases and J by 4 bases. A CD45RA-negative memory subset and a CD45RA+ naive subset were separated from the CD4+ cells. Evenly divided among several immunoSEQ plates was the genomic DNA of each subset. Libraries were prepared by immunoSEQ multiplex PCR; TCRdb keeps only in-frame clonotypes and omits some of them. The sample consists of about 1.5 million clones, approximately 98% of them appearing once. The chain has TRBV10-3 and TRBJ2-1, with TRBD1 identical over 9 bases. The TCR comes from a man under 40 in good health. Specimen: naive CD4+ T cells sorted from blood. Regarding subset: CD45RA+ positively selected. CDR3 sequence reads: CAISEPGTGYNEQFF. The CDR3 coding sequence is TGTGCCATCAGTGAGCCCGGGACAGGGTACAATGAGCAGTTCTTC.